The clone carrying this TCR beta chain showed up just once. Its cognate antigen is unknown. Produced via immunoSEQ multiplex PCR; TCRdb's table is partial and in-frame only. Of about 320,000 clones in the sample, roughly 91% were seen once. This record comes from a study of shared clonotypes between healthy human individuals. Study outcomes and limitations: Among non-shared clonotypes, generation probabilities were lower than among those shared by all four donors.

The CDR3 contains 16 residues. Trimming took 0 bases from V and 3 from J, leaving 12 bases between them. Germline assignment: CDR1 SGDLS and CDR2 YYNGEE. The chain uses TRBV9 and TRBJ2-2, with D possibly called TRBD1 or TRBD2 (6 bases each). This clonotype was obtained from a man between 18 and 29 years old in good health. Sequenced material: memory CD8+ T cells sorted from blood. Subset noted: CD45RO+ cells pooled with CCR7-negative TemRA cells. CDR3 in amino acids: CASSVEGGGDTGELFF. The CDR3 DNA reads as TGTGCCAGCAGCGTAGAAGGGGGAGGCGACACCGGGGAGCTGTTTTTT.